This T cell receptor beta chain was recovered during a study of CD8 T cells in Susac syndrome. From blood CD8+ and CD4+ T cells, the TCR beta chain was sequenced. The RNA input was about 0.5 to 1 ug, and it was reverse transcribed with random hexamers. One entry per CDR3 protein results from TCRdb running MiXCR on the immunoSEQ multiplex PCR reads. Of some 260,000 distinct CDR3 sequences in the sample, roughly 81% were seen once. The CDR3 covers 15 residues. V was trimmed by 6 bases and J by 7 bases, leaving 22 bases between them. The germline V gene encodes CDR1 SQVTM and CDR2 ANQGSEA. The chain carries TRBV29-1 and TRBJ2-1; maybe TRBD1 (6 bases). Specimen: CD8+ T cells from PBMCs. This receptor was identified in a human donor with multiple sclerosis. CDR3 region: CSVGRDIKMGNEQFF. In nucleotides, the CDR3 is TGCAGCGTCGGACGGGACATCAAAATGGGGAATGAGCAGTTCTTC.